The subject of this entry is one T cell receptor (beta chain). Its antigen is currently unknown. This sample stems from a study of cytomegalovirus exposure and HLA in healthy donors. Study conclusions and caveats: Among TCR beta chains, those listed as cytomegalovirus-associated numbered about 150.

Method: immunoSEQ multiplex PCR; TCRdb's copy keeps in-frame clones and lacks some. The sample carries about 220,000 clones, around nine tenths recorded once. The CDR3 is made up of 19 amino acids. Trimming cost V 1 base and J 1 base; bases outside gene matches: 8. Germline lookup yields CDR1 LGHNA and CDR2 YSLEER. V and J are TRBV4-3 and TRBJ2-3, with 13 bases fitting TRBD2. Sequenced material: PBMCs. The source is a man aged 18 to 30 in good health and CMV-seronegative. The CDR3 is CASSQAGTSGTYGTDTQYF. The CDR3 bases are TGCGCCAGCAGCCAAGCCGGGACTAGCGGGACCTACGGCACAGATACGCAGTATTTT.